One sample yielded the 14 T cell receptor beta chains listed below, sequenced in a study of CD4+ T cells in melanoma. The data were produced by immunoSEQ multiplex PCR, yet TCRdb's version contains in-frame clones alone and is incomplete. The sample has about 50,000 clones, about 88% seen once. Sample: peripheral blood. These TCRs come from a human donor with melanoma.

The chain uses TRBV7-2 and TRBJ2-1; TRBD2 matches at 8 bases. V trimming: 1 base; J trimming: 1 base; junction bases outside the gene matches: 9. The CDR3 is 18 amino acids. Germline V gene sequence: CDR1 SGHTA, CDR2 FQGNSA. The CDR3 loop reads CASSLGHPRGASYNEQFF. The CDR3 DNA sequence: TGTGCCAGCAGCTTAGGTCATCCGCGGGGGGCATCCTACAATGAGCAGTTCTTC.

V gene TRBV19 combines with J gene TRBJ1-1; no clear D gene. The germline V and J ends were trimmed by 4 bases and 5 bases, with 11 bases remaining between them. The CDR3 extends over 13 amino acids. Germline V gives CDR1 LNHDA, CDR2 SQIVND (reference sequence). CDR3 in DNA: TGTGCCAGTAGTACCCCGCAGAGAACTGAAGCTTTCTTT. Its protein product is CASSTPQRTEAFF.

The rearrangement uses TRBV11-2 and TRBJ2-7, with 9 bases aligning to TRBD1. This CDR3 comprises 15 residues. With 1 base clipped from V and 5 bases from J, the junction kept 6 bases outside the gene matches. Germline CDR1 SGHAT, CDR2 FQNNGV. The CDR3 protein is CASSLVGRTGDEQYF. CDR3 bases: TGTGCCAGCAGCTTAGTCGGCAGGACAGGGGACGAGCAGTACTTC.

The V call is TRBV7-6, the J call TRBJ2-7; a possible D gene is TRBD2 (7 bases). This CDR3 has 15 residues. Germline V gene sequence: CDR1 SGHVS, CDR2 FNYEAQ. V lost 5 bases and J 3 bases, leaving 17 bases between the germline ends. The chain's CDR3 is CASSQEGGDRYEQYF. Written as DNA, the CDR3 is TGTGCCAGCAGCCAGGAGGGGGGGGACCGCTACGAGCAGTACTTC. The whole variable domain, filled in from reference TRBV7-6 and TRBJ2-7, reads GAGVSQSPRYKVTKRGQDVALRCDPISGHVSLYWYRQALGQGPEFLTYFNYEAQQDKSGLPNDRFSAERPEGSISTLTIQRTEQRDSAMYRCASSQEGGDRYEQYFGPGTRLTVT.

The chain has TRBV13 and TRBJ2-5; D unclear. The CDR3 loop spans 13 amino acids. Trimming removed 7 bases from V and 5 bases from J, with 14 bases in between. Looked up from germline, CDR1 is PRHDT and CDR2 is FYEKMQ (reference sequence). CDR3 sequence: CASIVSRLETQYF. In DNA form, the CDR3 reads TGTGCCAGCATCGTCTCCCGCTTGGAGACCCAGTACTTC.

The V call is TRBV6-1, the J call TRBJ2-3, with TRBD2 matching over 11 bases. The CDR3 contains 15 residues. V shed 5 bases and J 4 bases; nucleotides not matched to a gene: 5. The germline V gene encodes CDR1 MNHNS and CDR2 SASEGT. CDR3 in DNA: TGTGCCAGCAGTACAACTAGCGGGGGTGCAGATACGCAGTATTTT. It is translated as CASSTTSGGADTQYF.

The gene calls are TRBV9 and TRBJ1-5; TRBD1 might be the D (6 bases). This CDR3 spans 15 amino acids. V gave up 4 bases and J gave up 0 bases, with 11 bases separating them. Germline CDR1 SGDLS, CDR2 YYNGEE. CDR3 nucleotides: TGTGCCAGCAGCTTCGAACAGGGTAGCAATCAGCCCCAGCATTTT. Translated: CASSFEQGSNQPQHF.

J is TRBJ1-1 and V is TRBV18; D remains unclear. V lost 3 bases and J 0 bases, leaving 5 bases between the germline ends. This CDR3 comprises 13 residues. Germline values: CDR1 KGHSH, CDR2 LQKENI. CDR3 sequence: CASSPGMNTEAFF. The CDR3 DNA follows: TGTGCCAGCTCACCCGGAATGAACACTGAAGCTTTCTTT. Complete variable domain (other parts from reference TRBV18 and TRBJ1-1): NAGVMQNPRHLVRRRGQEARLRCSPMKGHSHVYWYRQLPEEGLKFMVYLQKENIIDESGMPKERFSAEFPKEGPSILRIQQVVRGDSAAYFCASSPGMNTEAFFGQGTRLTVV.

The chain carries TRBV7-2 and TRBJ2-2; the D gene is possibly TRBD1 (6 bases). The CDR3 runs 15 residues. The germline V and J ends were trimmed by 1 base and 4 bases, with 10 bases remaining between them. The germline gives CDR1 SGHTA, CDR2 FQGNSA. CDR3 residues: CASSLGQAGTGELFF. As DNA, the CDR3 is TGTGCCAGCAGCTTAGGACAGGCGGGCACCGGGGAGCTGTTTTTT.

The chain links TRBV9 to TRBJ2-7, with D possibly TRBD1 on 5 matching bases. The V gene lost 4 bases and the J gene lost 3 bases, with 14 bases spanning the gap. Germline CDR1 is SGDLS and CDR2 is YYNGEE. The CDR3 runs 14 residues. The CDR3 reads CASSRGHKIYEQYF. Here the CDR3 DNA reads TGTGCCAGCAGCCGCGGACATAAAATCTACGAGCAGTACTTC.

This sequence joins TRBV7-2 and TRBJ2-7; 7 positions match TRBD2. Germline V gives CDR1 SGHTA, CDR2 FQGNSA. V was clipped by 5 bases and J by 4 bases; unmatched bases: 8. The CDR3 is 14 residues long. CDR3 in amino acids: CASSLAGVLYEQYF. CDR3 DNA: TGTGCCAGCAGCCTCGCGGGGGTTTTATACGAGCAGTACTTC.

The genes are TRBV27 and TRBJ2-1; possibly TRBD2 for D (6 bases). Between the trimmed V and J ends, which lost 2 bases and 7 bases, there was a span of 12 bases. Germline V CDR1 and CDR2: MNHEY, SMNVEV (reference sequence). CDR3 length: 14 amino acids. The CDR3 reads CASSLRGGTNEQFF. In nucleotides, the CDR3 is TGTGCCAGCAGTTTACGTGGGGGGACGAATGAGCAGTTCTTC.

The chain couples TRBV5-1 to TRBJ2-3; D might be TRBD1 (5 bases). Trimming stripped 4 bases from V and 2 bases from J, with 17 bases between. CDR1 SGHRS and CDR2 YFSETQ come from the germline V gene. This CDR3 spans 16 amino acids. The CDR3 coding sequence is TGCGCCAGCAGCCACCGAATTAGACAGATCACAGATACGCAGTATTTT. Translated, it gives CASSHRIRQITDTQYF.

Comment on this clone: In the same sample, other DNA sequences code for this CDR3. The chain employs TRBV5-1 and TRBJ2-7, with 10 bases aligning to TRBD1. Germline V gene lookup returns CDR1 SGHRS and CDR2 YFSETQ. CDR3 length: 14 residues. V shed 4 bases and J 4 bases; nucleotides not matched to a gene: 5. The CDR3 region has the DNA TGCGCCAGCAGCCAGACAGGGGGCGAGTACGAGCAGTACTTC. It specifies CASSQTGGEYEQYF.